This TCR beta chain originates from a study of blood T cell repertoires in COVID-19. Recruitment covered over 20 US areas and drew participants whose ages spanned roughly 18 to 90 years. Shortly before study entry, within 2 weeks, exposed participants had met a COVID-19 case. CDR1 is GTSNPN, CDR2 SVGIG, per germline (reference sequence). V was pared by 8 bases and J by 3 bases, with 12 bases of the junction left unmatched. The CDR3 is made up of 14 amino acids. Sequencing was performed with immunoSEQ multiplex PCR; in TCRdb, only in-frame clones are kept and a portion is missing. Among over 250,000 clones listed, roughly 80% were seen once.

Sample: PBMCs or T cells enriched from blood (not recorded which). This clonotype originated in a man in his forties who had been exposed to COVID-19. The V and J genes are TRBV30 and TRBJ2-7, with 8 bases lining up with TRBD1. CDR3 residues: CAGRSGTGRYEQYF. CDR3 in DNA: TGTGCCGGCCGGTCCGGGACAGGTCGCTACGAGCAGTACTTC.